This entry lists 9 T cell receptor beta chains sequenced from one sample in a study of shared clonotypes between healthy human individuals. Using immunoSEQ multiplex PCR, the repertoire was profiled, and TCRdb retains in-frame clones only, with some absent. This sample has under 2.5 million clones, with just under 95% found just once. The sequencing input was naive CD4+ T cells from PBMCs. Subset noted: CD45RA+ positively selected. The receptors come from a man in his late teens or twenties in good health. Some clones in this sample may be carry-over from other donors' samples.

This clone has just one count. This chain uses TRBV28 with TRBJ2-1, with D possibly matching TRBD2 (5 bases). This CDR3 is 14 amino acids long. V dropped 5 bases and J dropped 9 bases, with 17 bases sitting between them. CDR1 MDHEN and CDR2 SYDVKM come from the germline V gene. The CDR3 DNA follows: TGTGCCAGCAGTAGAGGAGGCGCCTGGGGTGAGCAGTTCTTC. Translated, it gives CASSRGGAWGEQFF.

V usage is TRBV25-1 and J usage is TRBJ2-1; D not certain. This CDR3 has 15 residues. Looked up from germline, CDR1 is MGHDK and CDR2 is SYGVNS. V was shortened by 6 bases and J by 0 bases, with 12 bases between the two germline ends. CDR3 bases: TGTGCCAGCAGGGACCAGATTTCCTCCTACAATGAGCAGTTCTTC. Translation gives CASRDQISSYNEQFF.

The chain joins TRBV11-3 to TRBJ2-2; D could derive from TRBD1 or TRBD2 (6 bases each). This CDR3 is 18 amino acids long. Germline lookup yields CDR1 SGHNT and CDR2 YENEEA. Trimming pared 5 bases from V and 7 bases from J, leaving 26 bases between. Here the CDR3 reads CASSRMGGGGVRDGELFF. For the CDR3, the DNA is TGTGCCAGCAGCCGCATGGGGGGCGGCGGAGTGAGGGACGGGGAGCTGTTTTTT.

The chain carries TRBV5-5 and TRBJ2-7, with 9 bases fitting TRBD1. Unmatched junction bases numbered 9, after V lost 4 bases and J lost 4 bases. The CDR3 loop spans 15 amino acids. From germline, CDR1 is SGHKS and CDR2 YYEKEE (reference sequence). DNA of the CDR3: TGTGCCAGCAGCCCCGGGACAGGGAAGAGGTACGAGCAGTACTTC. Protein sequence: CASSPGTGKRYEQYF.

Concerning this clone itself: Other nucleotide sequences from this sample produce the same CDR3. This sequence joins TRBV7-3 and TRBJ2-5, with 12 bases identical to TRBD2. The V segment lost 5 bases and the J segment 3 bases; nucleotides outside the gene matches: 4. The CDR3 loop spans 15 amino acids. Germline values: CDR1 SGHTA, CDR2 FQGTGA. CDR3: CASSPRLAGEETQYF. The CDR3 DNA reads TGTGCCAGCAGCCCGAGACTAGCGGGAGAAGAGACCCAGTACTTC.

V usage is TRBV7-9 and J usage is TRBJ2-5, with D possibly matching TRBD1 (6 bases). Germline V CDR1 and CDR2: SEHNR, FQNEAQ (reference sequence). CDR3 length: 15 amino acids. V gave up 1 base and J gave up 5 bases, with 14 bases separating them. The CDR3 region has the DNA TGTGCCAGCAGCTTAGGGTTACAGGGCAGGGAGACCCAGTACTTC. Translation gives CASSLGLQGRETQYF.

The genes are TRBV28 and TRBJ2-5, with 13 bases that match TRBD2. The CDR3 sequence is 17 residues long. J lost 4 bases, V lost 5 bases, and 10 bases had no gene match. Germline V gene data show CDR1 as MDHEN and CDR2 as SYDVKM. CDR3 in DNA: TGTGCCAGCAGTCCGGGGACTAGCGGGATGTCAGCAGAGACCCAGTACTTC. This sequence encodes CASSPGTSGMSAETQYF. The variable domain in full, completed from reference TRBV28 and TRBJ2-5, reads DVKVTQSSRYLVKRTGEKVFLECVQDMDHENMFWYRQDPGLGLRLIYFSYDVKMKEKGDIPEGYSVSREKKERFSLILESASTNQTSMYLCASSPGTSGMSAETQYFGPGTRLLVL.

CDR3: CSVTGVAGEINIQYF. CDR3 nucleotides: TGCAGCGTTACTGGAGTAGCGGGAGAGATAAACATTCAGTACTTC. This chain connects TRBV29-1 to TRBJ2-4; 9 bases are shared with TRBD2. V gave up 5 bases and J gave up 6 bases; unmatched junction bases: 11. The CDR3 is 15 residues long. In germline, CDR1 is SQVTM, CDR2 ANQGSEA.

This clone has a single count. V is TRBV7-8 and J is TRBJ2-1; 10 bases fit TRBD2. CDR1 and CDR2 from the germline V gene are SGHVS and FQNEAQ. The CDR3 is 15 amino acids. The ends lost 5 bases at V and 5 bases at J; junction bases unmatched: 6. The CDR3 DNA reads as TGTGCCAGCAGCCTTGGACTAGCGGATAACAATGAGCAGTTCTTC. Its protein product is CASSLGLADNNEQFF.